This T cell receptor beta chain was obtained from a study of blood T cell repertoires in COVID-19. Study at large: Samples representing acute and convalescent COVID-19 were sourced from the United States, Italy and Spain.

All recovered Cohort 3 donors got two negative PCRs, got clearance, or saw symptom resolution. Trimming took off 5 bases at V and 6 bases at J, with 17 bases between the two ends. The CDR3 is 14 amino acids. Per the germline V gene, CDR1 is SGHVS and CDR2 is FNYEAQ. Measured with immunoSEQ multiplex PCR; TCRdb has only the in-frame clones, and not every one. Of about 330,000 clones listed, roughly 85% are singletons. The sequence derives from a woman aged 25-40 years who had recovered from COVID-19. The sample comprised PBMCs or T cells enriched from blood (not recorded which). V and J are TRBV7-6 and TRBJ2-7, with D possibly being TRBD1 (5 bases). Here the CDR3 DNA reads TGTGCCAGCAGCCACTTAGATCAGGGTGCCGAGCAGTACTTC. It yields the protein CASSHLDQGAEQYF.